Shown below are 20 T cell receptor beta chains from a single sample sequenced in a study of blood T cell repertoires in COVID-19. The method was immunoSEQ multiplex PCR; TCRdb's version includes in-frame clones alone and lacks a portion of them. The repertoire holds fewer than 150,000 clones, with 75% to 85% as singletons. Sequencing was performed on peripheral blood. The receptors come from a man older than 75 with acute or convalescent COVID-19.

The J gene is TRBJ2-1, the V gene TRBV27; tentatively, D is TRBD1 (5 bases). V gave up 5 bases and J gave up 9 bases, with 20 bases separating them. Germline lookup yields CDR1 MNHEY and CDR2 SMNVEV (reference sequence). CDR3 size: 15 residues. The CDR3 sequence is CASSPRGWALGEQFF. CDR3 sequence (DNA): TGTGCCAGCAGTCCTAGGGGCTGGGCGTTGGGTGAGCAGTTCTTC.

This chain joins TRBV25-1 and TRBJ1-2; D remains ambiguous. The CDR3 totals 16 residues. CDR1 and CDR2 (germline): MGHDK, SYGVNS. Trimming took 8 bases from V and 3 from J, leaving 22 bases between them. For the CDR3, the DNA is TGTGCCAGCCCTGATCCCAACCCGGCAGGTTACTATGGCTACACCTTC. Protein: CASPDPNPAGYYGYTF.

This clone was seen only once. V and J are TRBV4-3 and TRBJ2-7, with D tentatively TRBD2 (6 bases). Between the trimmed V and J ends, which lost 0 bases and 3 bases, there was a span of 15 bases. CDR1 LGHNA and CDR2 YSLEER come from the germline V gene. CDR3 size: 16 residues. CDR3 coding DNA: TGCGCCAGCAGCCAAGACTGGAAAGGGGAGGACTACGAGCAGTACTTC. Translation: CASSQDWKGEDYEQYF.

Written as DNA, the CDR3 is TGTGCCAGCAGTTCCCGTTATAGCAATCAGCCCCAGCATTTT. Its translation: CASSSRYSNQPQHF. This sequence joins TRBV27 and TRBJ1-5; D is uncertain. CDR1 and CDR2 from the germline V gene are MNHEY and SMNVEV (reference sequence). This CDR3 is 14 amino acids long. The V gene lost 4 bases and the J gene lost 0 bases, with 7 bases spanning the gap.

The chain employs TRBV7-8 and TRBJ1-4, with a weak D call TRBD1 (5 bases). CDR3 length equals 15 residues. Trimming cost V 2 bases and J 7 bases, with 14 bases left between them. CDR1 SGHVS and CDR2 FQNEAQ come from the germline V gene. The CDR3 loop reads CASSLIWGVGEKLFF. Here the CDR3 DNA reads TGTGCCAGCAGCTTAATCTGGGGCGTCGGTGAAAAACTGTTTTTT.

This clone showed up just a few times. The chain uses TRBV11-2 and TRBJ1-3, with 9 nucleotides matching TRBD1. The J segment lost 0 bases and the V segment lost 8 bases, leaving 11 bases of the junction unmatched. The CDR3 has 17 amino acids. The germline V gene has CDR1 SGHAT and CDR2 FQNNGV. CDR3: CASGRTGGRSSGNTIYF. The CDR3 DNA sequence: TGTGCCAGCGGACGTACAGGGGGCCGGTCCTCTGGAAACACCATATATTTT.

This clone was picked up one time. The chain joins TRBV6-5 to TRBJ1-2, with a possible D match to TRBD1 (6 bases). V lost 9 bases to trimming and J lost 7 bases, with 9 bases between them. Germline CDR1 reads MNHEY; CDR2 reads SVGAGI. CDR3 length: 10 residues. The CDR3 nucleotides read TGTGCCAGTTCCAGGGGTGGCTACACCTTC. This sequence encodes CASSRGGYTF.

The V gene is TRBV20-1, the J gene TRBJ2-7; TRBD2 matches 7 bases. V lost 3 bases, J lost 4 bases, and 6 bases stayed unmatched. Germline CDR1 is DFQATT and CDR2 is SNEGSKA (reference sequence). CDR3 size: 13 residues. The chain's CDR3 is CSASSSGFYEQYF. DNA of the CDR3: TGCAGTGCTAGTTCTAGCGGCTTTTACGAGCAGTACTTC.

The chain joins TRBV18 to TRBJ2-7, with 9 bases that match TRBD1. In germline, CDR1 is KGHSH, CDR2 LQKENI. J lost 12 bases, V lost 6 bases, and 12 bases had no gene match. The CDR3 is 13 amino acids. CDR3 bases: TGTGCCAGCTCGCCCCCATCCGGGACAGGGATGTACTTC. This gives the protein CASSPPSGTGMYF.

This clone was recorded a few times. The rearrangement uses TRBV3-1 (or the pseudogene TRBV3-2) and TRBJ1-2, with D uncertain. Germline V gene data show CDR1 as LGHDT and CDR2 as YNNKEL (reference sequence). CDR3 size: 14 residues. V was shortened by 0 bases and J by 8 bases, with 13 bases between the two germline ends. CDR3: CASSQDQAGRGYTF. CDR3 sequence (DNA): TGTGCCAGCAGCCAAGATCAAGCTGGGAGAGGCTACACCTTC.

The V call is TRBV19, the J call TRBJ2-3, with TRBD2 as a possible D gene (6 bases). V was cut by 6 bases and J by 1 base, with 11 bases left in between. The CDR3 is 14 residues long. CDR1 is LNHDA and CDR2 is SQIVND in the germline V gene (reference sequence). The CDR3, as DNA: TGTGCCAGTAGCTCGGCTAGCGGCACAGATACGCAGTATTTT. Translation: CASSSASGTDTQYF.

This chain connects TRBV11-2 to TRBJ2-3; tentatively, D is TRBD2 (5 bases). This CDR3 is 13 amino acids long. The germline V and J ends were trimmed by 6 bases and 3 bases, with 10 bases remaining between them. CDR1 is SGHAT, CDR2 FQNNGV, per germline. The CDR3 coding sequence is TGTGCCAGCAGATCTGGACTGACAGATACGCAGTATTTT. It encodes CASRSGLTDTQYF.

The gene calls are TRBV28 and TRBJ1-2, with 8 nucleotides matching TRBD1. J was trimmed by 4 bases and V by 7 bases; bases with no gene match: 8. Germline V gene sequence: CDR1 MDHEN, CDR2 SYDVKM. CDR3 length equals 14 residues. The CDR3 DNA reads TGTGCCAGCACCGAAGGACAGGGCGGCTATGGCTACACCTTC. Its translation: CASTEGQGGYGYTF.

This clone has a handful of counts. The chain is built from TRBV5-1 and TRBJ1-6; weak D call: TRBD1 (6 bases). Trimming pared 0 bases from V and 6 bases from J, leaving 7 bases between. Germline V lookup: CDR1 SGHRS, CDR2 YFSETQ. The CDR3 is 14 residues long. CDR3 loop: CASSLGQANSPLHF. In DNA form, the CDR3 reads TGCGCCAGCAGCTTGGGACAGGCTAATTCACCCCTCCACTTT.

The DNA for the CDR3 is TGTGCCAGCAGCTTAGCGCTAGGGTCCGGGGAGGAGACCCAGTACTTC. This codes for CASSLALGSGEETQYF. The genes are TRBV11-1 and TRBJ2-5; D is perhaps TRBD2 (5 bases). The V gene lost 0 bases and the J gene lost 5 bases, with 16 bases spanning the gap. Germline-derived CDR1 and CDR2 are SGHAT and FQDESV (reference sequence). CDR3 length: 16 amino acids.

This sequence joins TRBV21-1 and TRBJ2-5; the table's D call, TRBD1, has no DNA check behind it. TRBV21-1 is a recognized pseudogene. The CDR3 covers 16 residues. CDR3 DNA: TGTGCCAGCAGCTCCCGAGGCGGAACAGGGGACGAGACCCAGTACTTC. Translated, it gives CASSSRGGTGDETQYF.

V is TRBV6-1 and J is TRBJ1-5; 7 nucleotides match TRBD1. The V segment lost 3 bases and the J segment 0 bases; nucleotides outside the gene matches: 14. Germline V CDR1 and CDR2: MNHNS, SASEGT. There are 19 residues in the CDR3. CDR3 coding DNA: TGTGCCAGCAGTGAGTTTCTCACAGGGGCGTCTTATAGCAATCAGCCCCAGCATTTT. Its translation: CASSEFLTGASYSNQPQHF.

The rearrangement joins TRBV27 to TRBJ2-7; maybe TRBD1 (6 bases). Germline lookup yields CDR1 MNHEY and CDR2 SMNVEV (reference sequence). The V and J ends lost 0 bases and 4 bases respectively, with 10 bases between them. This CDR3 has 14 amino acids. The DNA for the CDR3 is TGTGCCAGCAGTTTATCAGGACAGCCTTACGAGCAGTACTTC. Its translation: CASSLSGQPYEQYF.

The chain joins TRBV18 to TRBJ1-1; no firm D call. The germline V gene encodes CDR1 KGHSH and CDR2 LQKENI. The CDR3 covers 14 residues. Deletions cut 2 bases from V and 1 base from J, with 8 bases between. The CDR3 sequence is CASSPTVTNTEAFF. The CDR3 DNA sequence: TGTGCCAGCTCACCAACTGTTACGAACACTGAAGCTTTCTTT.

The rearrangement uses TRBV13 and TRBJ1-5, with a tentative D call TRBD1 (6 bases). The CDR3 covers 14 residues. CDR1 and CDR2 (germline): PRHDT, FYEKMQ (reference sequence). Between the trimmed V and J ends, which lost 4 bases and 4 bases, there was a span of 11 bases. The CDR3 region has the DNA TGTGCCAGCAGCTCGGGACATCTAAATCAGCCCCAGCATTTT. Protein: CASSSGHLNQPQHF.